This TCR beta chain originates from a study of blood T cell repertoires in COVID-19. About the research overall: In each case, the material was cDNA or gDNA derived from T cells, B-cell-depleted T cells, or PBMCs.

Some clones are missing from TCRdb's copy, which holds only in-frame ones; the method was immunoSEQ multiplex PCR. The sample contains approximately 180,000 clones, 80% to 90% of which appear only once. The specimen sequenced was peripheral blood. The clonotype originates from a man in his sixties with acute or convalescent COVID-19.

For the CDR3, the DNA is TGTGCCAGCAGTTTGTTCGGGGGGAGAGAGACCCAGTACTTC. Amino acid sequence: CASSLFGGRETQYF. The rearrangement links TRBV28 to TRBJ2-5, with 7 bases fitting TRBD2. The germline CDR1 and CDR2 sequences are MDHEN and SYDVKM. The J segment lost 4 bases and the V segment lost 3 bases, leaving 5 bases of the junction unmatched. The CDR3 consists of 14 residues.